This T cell receptor (beta chain) was documented in a study of blood T cell repertoires in COVID-19. Turning to the study itself: Sites across the United States, Italy and Spain contributed samples from acute and convalescent COVID-19.

V lost 4 bases and J lost 3; bases outside the gene matches: 2. Germline values: CDR1 SGHVS, CDR2 FQNEAQ. CDR3 size: 14 residues. Produced via immunoSEQ multiplex PCR; TCRdb's table is partial and in-frame only. The data show 180,000 or so clones, about 88% seen once. V and J are TRBV7-8 and TRBJ2-2; the match to TRBD1 covers 7 bases. Material for sequencing was PBMCs or T cells enriched from blood (not recorded which). The sequence was collected from a human donor with acute COVID-19. The donor label of this sample is uncertain. The CDR3 is CASSSGTDTGELFF. The CDR3 DNA reads TGTGCCAGCAGCTCCGGGACAGACACCGGGGAGCTGTTTTTT.